This entry lists 11 T cell receptor beta chains sequenced from one sample in a study of beta chain features in type 1 diabetes. Study results and limitations: In all four CD4+ subsets, TCRB CDR3 length was significantly, moderately reduced in type 1 diabetes.

Their recognized antigens are unknown. Every isolated RNA sample was fully reverse transcribed, so sequencing captured expressed TCRB transcripts. Sequencing used immunoSEQ multiplex PCR; TCRdb keeps in-frame clones, though not all of them. The data hold about 650,000 clones, with around 11% observed a single time. The material sequenced was naive CD4+ T cells from blood. The origin of the receptors is a man younger than 40 with type 1 diabetes.

This clone was observed a few times. The V call is TRBV29-1, the J call TRBJ2-5; 7 nucleotides match TRBD1. Germline assignment: CDR1 SQVTM and CDR2 ANQGSEA. This CDR3 has 11 amino acids. V lost 5 bases and J lost 4; bases outside the gene matches: 1. CDR3 in amino acids: CSVNRGETQYF. As DNA, the CDR3 is TGCAGCGTTAACAGGGGAGAGACCCAGTACTTC.

About this clone: Different DNA sequences within this sample yield the same CDR3. The rearrangement uses TRBV7-8 and TRBJ1-1; D perhaps matches TRBD1 (6 bases). Germline-derived CDR1 and CDR2 are SGHVS and FQNEAQ. V shed 5 bases and J shed 0 bases, with 10 bases lying between them. The CDR3 runs 14 residues. The CDR3 DNA is TGTGCCAGCAGCCTCGGACAGTTGAACACTGAAGCTTTCTTT. It is translated as CASSLGQLNTEAFF.

This clone has a handful of counts. The genes are TRBV7-2 and TRBJ2-7; D possibly matches TRBD1 or TRBD2 (5 bases each). Trimming took 4 bases from V and 2 from J, leaving 12 bases between them. The CDR3 extends over 14 amino acids. The germline gives CDR1 SGHTA, CDR2 FQGNSA. CDR3 bases: TGTGCCAGCAGCTCCCGGGACGGACCCTACGAGCAGTACTTC. As protein: CASSSRDGPYEQYF.

This clone was recorded a few times. CDR3 sequence (DNA): TGTGCCAGCAGCCAGGGACTAGCGGGGAGGCATTACAATGAGCAGTTCTTC. This translates into CASSQGLAGRHYNEQFF. V gene TRBV7-3 combines with J gene TRBJ2-1, with 13 positions matching TRBD2. The CDR3 sequence is 17 residues long. Germline V lookup: CDR1 SGHTA, CDR2 FQGTGA. Trimming took 5 bases from V and 4 from J; bases not matched to a gene: 8. The whole variable domain, remainder taken from reference TRBV7-3 and TRBJ2-1, is GAGVSQTPSNKVTEKGKYVELRCDPISGHTALYWYRQSLGQGPEFLIYFQGTGAADDSGLPNDRFFAVRPEGSVSTLKIQRTERGDSAVYLCASSQGLAGRHYNEQFFGPGTRLTVL.

This clone was observed a handful of times. The rearrangement links TRBV7-2 to TRBJ2-7, with D perhaps TRBD1 or TRBD2 (6 bases each). The CDR3 has 15 amino acids. Trimming pared 4 bases from V and 5 bases from J, leaving 18 bases between. From germline, CDR1 is SGHTA and CDR2 FQGNSA. The CDR3 reads CASSSMVGGRNEQYF. The DNA for the CDR3 is TGTGCCAGCAGCTCCATGGTGGGGGGCAGGAACGAGCAGTACTTC.

This sequence joins TRBV7-9 and TRBJ2-2; D unclear. Trimming cost V 5 bases and J 4 bases, with 17 bases left between them. Germline V CDR1 and CDR2: SEHNR, FQNEAQ (reference sequence). The CDR3 covers 16 residues. DNA of the CDR3: TGTGCCAGCAGCCCCTTAGCTCCCACGCGCACCGGGGAGCTGTTTTTT. Its translation is CASSPLAPTRTGELFF.

This clone was observed a few times. The chain couples TRBV9 to TRBJ1-5, with 8 bases that match TRBD1. The V and J ends lost 1 base and 1 base, in that order; junction bases with no gene match: 1. Germline lookup yields CDR1 SGDLS and CDR2 YYNGEE. This CDR3 spans 15 amino acids. The CDR3 DNA reads TGTGCCAGCAGCGTACAGGGGGCGAGCAATCAGCCCCAGCATTTT. Its protein is CASSVQGASNQPQHF.

This clone has just a few counts. The chain has TRBV28 and TRBJ2-3, with 8 bases identical to TRBD2. The J segment lost 4 bases and the V segment lost 2 bases, leaving 5 bases of the junction unmatched. The CDR3 runs 15 residues. The germline gives CDR1 MDHEN, CDR2 SYDVKM. The CDR3 sequence is CASSLKGLGSDTQYF. CDR3 sequence (DNA): TGTGCCAGCAGTTTAAAGGGACTAGGGTCAGATACGCAGTATTTT.

This clone occurred a few times. This sequence joins TRBV7-9 and TRBJ2-1; D possibly uses TRBD1 or TRBD2 (5 bases each). Germline CDR1 and CDR2: SEHNR and FQNEAQ (reference sequence). The CDR3 runs 14 residues. V was trimmed by 1 base and J by 4 bases, leaving 8 bases between them. The CDR3 loop is CASSLGDVYNEQFF. CDR3 nucleotides: TGTGCCAGCAGCTTAGGGGACGTATACAATGAGCAGTTCTTC.

This clone occurred a few times. J is TRBJ1-6 and V is TRBV18, with D unresolved. V gave up 0 bases and J gave up 14 bases, with 11 bases separating them. The V gene's germline CDR1 is KGHSH and CDR2 LQKENI. This CDR3 contains 13 residues. CDR3 coding DNA: TGTGCCAGCTCACCACCGAACTTCACTTCCCTCCACTTT. Translating it yields CASSPPNFTSLHF. The full variable domain, in which reference TRBV18 and TRBJ1-6 provide the parts outside the CDR3, is NAGVMQNPRHLVRRRGQEARLRCSPMKGHSHVYWYRQLPEEGLKFMVYLQKENIIDESGMPKERFSAEFPKEGPSILRIQQVVRGDSAAYFCASSPPNFTSLHFGNGTRLTVT.

J is TRBJ1-5 and V is TRBV21-1; the table's D call, TRBD1, was not checked against the DNA. TRBV21-1 is a pseudogene locus. This CDR3 has 19 amino acids. DNA for the CDR3: TGTGCCAGCAGCAACGACAATAATACGGACAGGGGAGCTAGCCAGCCCCAGCATTTT. Translated: CASSNDNNTDRGASQPQHF.